The 7 T cell receptor beta chains presented below share a single source sample, sequenced in a study of OX40 agonist ivuxolimab in advanced cancers. Profiling relied on immunoSEQ multiplex PCR, and the TCRdb table lists in-frame clones only, not all of them. The sample includes tens of thousands of clones, 86% of them seen just once. The material sequenced was CD4+ or CD8+ T cells sorted from blood, taken in a trial of the OX40 agonist ivuxolimab. These receptors were taken from an adult with an advanced solid tumor such as melanoma, head and neck, liver or kidney cancer.

The chain combines TRBV12-2 with TRBJ2-5. TRBV12-2 is noted as a pseudogene. The CDR3 consists of 14 residues. CDR3: CASRSWGRGETQYF. CDR3 sequence (DNA): TGTGCAAGTCGTTCGTGGGGGAGAGGGGAGACCCAGTACTTC.

The chain joins TRBV18 to TRBJ2-7; 9 positions agree with TRBD2. Per the germline V gene, CDR1 is KGHSH and CDR2 is LQKENI. Trimming took 4 bases from V and 0 from J; bases not matched to a gene: 1. There are 14 residues in the CDR3. CDR3 region: CASSLSGSSYEQYF. Here the CDR3 DNA reads TGTGCCAGCTCACTTAGCGGGAGCTCCTACGAGCAGTACTTC.

The V call is TRBV7-8, the J call TRBJ1-5; the D is unclear. V lost 2 bases and J 7 bases, leaving 21 bases between the germline ends. The V gene's germline CDR1 is SGHVS and CDR2 FQNEAQ. This CDR3 spans 17 amino acids. As DNA, the CDR3 is TGTGCCAGCAGCTTAAACTCGGGATATGGTGGTGGGCAGCCCCAGCATTTT. Its protein is CASSLNSGYGGGQPQHF.

This clone was recorded only once. This chain connects TRBV30 to TRBJ2-3; D unclear. The CDR3 extends over 13 amino acids. The germline gives CDR1 GTSNPN, CDR2 SVGIG (reference sequence). Trimming took 4 bases from V and 0 from J, leaving 8 bases between them. DNA for the CDR3: TGTGCCTGGACCAAGCGCAGCACAGATACGCAGTATTTT. Translated, it gives CAWTKRSTDTQYF.

The rearrangement uses TRBV6-5 and TRBJ2-3, with D perhaps matching TRBD2 (6 bases). Looked up from germline, CDR1 is MNHEY and CDR2 is SVGAGI. V was cut by 4 bases and J by 2 bases, with 10 bases left in between. The CDR3 covers 14 residues. The CDR3 region has the DNA TGTGCCAGCAGTTTCCCGGGAGCCACAGATACGCAGTATTTT. This translates into CASSFPGATDTQYF.

This chain joins TRBV5-4 and TRBJ2-3, with D tentatively TRBD1 (6 bases). CDR3 length: 14 residues. V shed 2 bases and J shed 1 base, with 8 bases lying between them. Germline V gene sequence: CDR1 SGHNT, CDR2 YYREEE (reference sequence). The CDR3 coding sequence is TGTGCCAGCAGCTTACAGGGAGGCACAGATACGCAGTATTTT. This sequence encodes CASSLQGGTDTQYF.

CDR3 amino acids: CASSLGQAKDNEQFF. The CDR3 bases are TGTGCCAGCAGCCTGGGACAGGCGAAAGACAATGAGCAGTTCTTC. The genes are TRBV11-3 and TRBJ2-1, with 8 bases that match TRBD1. Germline lookup yields CDR1 SGHNT and CDR2 YENEEA. There are 15 residues in the CDR3. The V segment lost 5 bases and the J segment 5 bases; nucleotides outside the gene matches: 8. Full variable domain (remainder filled in from reference TRBV11-3 and TRBJ2-1): EAGVVQSPRYKIIEKKQPVAFWCNPISGHNTLYWYLQNLGQGPELLIRYENEEAVDDSQLPKDRFSAERLKGVDSTLKIQPAELGDSAVYLCASSLGQAKDNEQFFGPGTRLTVL.